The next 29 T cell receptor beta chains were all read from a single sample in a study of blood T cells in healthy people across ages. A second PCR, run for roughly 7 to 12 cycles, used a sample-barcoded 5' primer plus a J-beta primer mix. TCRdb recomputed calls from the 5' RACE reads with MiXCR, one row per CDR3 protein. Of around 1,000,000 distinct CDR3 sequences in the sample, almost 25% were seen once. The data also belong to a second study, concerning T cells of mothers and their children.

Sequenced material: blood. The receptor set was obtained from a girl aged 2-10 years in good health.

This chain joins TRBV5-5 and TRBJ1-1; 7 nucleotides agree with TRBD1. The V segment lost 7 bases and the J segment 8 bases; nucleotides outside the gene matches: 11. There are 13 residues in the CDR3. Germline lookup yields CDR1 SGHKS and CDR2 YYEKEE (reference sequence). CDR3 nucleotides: TGTGCCAGCCGTAACAGGGGAATCGAGGAAGCTTTCTTT. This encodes CASRNRGIEEAFF.

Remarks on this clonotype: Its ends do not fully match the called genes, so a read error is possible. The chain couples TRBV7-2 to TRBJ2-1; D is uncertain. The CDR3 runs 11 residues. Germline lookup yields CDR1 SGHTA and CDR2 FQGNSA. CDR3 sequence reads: CASNVPPEQFF. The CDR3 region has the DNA TGTGCTAGCAACGTCCCCCCTGAGCAGTTCTTC.

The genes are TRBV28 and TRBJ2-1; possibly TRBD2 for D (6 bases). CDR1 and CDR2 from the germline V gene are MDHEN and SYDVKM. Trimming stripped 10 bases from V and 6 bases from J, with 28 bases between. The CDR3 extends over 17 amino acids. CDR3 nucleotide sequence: TGTGCCAACAGCTCCCCTTTCCGGGACTTTCAACCCAATGAGCAGTTCTTC. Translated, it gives CANSSPFRDFQPNEQFF.

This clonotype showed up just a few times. The CDR3 nucleotides are TGTGCCACCAGTGCCGCTGCCGGGACAGGGTCTCCTGCTGAGCAGTTCTTC. This sequence encodes CATSAAAGTGSPAEQFF. The chain carries TRBV24-1 and TRBJ2-5, with 9 nucleotides matching TRBD1. The J call is doubtful: the DNA matches TRBJ2-1 better. This CDR3 has 17 amino acids. Germline V lookup: CDR1 KGHDR, CDR2 SFDVKD.

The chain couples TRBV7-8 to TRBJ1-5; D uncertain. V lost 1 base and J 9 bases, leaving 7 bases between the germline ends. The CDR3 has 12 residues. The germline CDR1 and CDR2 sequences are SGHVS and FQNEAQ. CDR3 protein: CASSLGVPPQHF. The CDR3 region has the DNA TGTGCCAGCAGCTTAGGAGTCCCGCCCCAGCATTTT.

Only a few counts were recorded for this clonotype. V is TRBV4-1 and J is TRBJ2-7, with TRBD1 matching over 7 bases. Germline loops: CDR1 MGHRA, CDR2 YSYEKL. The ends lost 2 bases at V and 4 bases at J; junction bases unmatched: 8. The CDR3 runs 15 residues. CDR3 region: CASSQLYDRAYEQYF. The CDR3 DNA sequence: TGCGCCAGCAGCCAATTATACGACAGGGCTTACGAGCAGTACTTC.

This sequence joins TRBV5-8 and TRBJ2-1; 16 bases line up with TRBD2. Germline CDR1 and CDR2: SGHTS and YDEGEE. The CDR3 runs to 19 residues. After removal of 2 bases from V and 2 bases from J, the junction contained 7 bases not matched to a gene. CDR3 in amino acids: CASSLPGLAGGQTYNEQFF. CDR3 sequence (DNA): TGTGCCAGCAGCTTACCGGGACTAGCGGGGGGGCAAACCTACAATGAGCAGTTCTTC.

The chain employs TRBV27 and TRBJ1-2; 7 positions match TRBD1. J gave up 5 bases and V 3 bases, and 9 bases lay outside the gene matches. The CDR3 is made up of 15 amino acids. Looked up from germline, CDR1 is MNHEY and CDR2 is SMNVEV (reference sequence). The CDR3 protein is CASSFGQGEYYGYTF. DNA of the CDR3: TGTGCCAGCAGTTTCGGGCAGGGGGAATATTATGGCTACACCTTC.

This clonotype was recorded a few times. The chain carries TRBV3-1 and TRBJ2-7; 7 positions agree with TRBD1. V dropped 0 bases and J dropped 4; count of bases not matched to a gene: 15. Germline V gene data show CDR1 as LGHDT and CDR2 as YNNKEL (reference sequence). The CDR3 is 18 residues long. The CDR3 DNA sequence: TGTGCCAGCAGCCAAGATCCCCACAGGGGAACCTCTTCTTACGAGCAGTACTTC. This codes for CASSQDPHRGTSSYEQYF.

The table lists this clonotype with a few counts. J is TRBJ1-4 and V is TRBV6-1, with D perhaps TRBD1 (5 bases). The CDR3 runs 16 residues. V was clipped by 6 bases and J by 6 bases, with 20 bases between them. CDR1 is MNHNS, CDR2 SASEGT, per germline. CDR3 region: CASSLIGRGGDEKLFF. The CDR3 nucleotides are TGTGCCAGCAGCCTGATAGGACGGGGCGGGGATGAAAAACTGTTTTTT.

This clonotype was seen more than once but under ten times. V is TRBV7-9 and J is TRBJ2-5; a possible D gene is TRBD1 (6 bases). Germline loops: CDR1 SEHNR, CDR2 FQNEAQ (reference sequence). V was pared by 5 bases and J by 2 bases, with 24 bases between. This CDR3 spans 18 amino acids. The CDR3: CASSPQGPTGWRQETQYF. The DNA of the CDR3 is TGTGCCAGCAGCCCCCAGGGGCCTACAGGGTGGAGGCAAGAGACCCAGTACTTC.

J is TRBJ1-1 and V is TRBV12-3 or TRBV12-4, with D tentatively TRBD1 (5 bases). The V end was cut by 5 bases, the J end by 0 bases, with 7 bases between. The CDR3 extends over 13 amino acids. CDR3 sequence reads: CASSHRLNTEAFF. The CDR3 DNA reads TGTGCCAGCAGTCACAGGCTGAACACTGAAGCTTTCTTT.

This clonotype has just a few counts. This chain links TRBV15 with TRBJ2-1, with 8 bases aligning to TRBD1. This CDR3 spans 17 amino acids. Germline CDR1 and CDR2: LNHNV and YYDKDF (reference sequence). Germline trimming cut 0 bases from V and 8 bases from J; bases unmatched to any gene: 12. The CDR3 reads CATSRDRGRGRKDEQFF. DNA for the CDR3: TGTGCCACCAGCAGAGATAGGGGCAGGGGGCGAAAAGATGAGCAGTTCTTC.

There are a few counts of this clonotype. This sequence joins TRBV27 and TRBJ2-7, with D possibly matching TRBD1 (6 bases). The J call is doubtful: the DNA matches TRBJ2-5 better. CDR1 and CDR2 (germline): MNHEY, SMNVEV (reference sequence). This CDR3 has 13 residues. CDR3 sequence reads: CASGGQFEETQYF. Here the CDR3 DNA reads TGTGCCAGCGGCGGACAGTTCGAAGAGACCCAGTACTTC.

Here the CDR3 DNA reads TGCAGCGTTGCCCTCCAGAGTAATGAAAAACTGTTTTTT. It specifies CSVALQSNEKLFF. The J gene is TRBJ1-4, the V gene TRBV29-1; no firm D call. Trimming stripped 4 bases from V and 4 bases from J, with 10 bases between. Germline V gene data show CDR1 as SQVTM and CDR2 as ANQGSEA. CDR3 length: 13 amino acids.

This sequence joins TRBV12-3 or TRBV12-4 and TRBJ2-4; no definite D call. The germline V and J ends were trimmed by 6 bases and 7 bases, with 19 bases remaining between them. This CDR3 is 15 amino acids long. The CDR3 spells CASSLRRTPPNIQYF. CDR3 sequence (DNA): TGTGCCAGCAGCCTAAGACGGACCCCCCCGAACATTCAGTACTTC.

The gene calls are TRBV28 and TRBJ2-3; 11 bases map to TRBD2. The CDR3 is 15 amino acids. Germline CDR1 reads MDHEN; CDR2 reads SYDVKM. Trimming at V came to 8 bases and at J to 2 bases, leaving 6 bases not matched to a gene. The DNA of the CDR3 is TGTGCCAGCGGCCGACTAGCGGGGTTCACAGATACGCAGTATTTT. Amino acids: CASGRLAGFTDTQYF.

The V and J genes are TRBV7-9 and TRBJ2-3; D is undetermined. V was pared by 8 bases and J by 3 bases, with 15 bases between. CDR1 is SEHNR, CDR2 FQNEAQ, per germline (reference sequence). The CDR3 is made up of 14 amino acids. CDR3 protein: CASARVAATDTQYF. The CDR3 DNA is TGTGCCAGCGCTCGCGTTGCGGCTACAGATACGCAGTATTTT.

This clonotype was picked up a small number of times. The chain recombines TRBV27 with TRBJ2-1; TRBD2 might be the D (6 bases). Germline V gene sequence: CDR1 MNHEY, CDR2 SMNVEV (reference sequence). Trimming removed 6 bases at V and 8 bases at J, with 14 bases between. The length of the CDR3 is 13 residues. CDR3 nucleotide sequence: TGTGCCAGCAGCGAAATAACTAGCCATGAGCAGTTCTTC. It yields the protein CASSEITSHEQFF.

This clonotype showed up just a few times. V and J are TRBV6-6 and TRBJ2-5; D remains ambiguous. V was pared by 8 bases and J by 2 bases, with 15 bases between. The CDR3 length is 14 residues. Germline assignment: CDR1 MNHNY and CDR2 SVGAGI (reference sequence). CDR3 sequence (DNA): TGTGCCAGCCACCGAGAGGCCCAACAAGAGACCCAGTACTTC. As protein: CASHREAQQETQYF.

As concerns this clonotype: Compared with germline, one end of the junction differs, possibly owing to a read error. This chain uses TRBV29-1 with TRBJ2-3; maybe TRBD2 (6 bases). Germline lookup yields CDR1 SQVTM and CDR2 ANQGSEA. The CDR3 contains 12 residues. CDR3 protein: CSVGTSADKQYF. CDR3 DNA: TGCAGCGTGGGGACTTCGGCAGATAAGCAGTATTTT.

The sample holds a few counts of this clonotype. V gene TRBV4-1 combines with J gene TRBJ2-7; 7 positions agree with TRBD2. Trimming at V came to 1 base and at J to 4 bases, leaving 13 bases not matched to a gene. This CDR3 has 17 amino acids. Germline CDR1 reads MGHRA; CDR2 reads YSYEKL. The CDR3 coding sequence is TGCGCCAGCAGCCAAGGGCCCAACGGCGGGAGAGCTTACGAGCAGTACTTC. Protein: CASSQGPNGGRAYEQYF.

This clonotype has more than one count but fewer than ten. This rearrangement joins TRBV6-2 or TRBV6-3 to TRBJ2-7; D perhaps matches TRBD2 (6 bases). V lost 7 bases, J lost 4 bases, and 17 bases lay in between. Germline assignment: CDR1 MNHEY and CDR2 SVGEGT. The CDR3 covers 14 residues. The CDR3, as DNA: TGTGCCAGCACCTCCGGCACTAGCTATTACGAGCAGTACTTC. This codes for CASTSGTSYYEQYF.

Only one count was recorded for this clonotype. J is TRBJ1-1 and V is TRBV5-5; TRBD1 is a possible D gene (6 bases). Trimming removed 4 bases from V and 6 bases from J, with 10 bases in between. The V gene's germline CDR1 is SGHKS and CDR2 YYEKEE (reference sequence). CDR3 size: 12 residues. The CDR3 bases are TGTGCCAGCAGCGTATACAGGGCTGAAGCTTTCTTT. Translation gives CASSVYRAEAFF.

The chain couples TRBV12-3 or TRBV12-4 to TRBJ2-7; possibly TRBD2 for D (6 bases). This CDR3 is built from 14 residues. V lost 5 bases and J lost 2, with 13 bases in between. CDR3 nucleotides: TGTGCCAGCAGTCATAGCGGTACACCCTACGAGCAGTACTTC. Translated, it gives CASSHSGTPYEQYF.

CDR3 nucleotide sequence: TGTGCCACCAGCAGAGAGTGGACGTTAGCCAAAAACATTCAGTACTTC. Translation: CATSREWTLAKNIQYF. The V gene is TRBV15, the J gene TRBJ2-4, with D unresolved. Trimming pared 0 bases from V and 0 bases from J, leaving 9 bases between. Germline CDR1 reads LNHNV; CDR2 reads YYDKDF (reference sequence). The CDR3 sequence is 16 residues long.

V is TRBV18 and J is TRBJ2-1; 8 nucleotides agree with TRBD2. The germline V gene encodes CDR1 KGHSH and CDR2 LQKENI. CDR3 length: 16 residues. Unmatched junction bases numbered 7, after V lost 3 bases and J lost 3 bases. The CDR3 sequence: CASSPGREAFYNEQFF. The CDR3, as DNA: TGTGCCAGCTCACCCGGGCGGGAGGCCTTCTACAATGAGCAGTTCTTC.

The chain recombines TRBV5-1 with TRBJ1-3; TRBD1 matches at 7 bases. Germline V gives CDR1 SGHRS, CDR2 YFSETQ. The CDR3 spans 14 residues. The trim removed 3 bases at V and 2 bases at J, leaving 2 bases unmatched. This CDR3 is CASSSGQTGNTIYF. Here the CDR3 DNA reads TGCGCCAGCAGCTCGGGACAGACTGGAAACACCATATATTTT. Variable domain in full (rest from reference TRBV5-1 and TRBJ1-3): KAGVTQTPRYLIKTRGQQVTLSCSPISGHRSVSWYQQTPGQGLQFLFEYFSETQRNKGNFPGRFSGRQFSNSRSEMNVSTLELGDSALYLCASSSGQTGNTIYFGEGSWLTVV.

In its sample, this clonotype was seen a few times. The CDR3 protein is CASSLGMGNEKLFF. In DNA, the CDR3 is TGCGCCAGCAGCTTGGGAATGGGTAATGAAAAACTGTTTTTT. The chain combines TRBV5-1 with TRBJ1-4; D not certain. The CDR3 has 14 amino acids. Germline V gene lookup returns CDR1 SGHRS and CDR2 YFSETQ. V was trimmed by 0 bases and J by 4 bases, leaving 7 bases between them.